This entry is about one T cell receptor beta chain. Original analysis: Quantification of nucleated cells was approximated via reference gene primer amplification. The protocol was immunoSEQ multiplex PCR, while the TCRdb copy is restricted to in-frame clones and leaves out a portion. Clone size and the V and J calls come from that table; the DNA yielded D and trimming. This sample has about 400,000 clones, with about 88% found just once. The sample comes from a study of blood T cell repertoires in COVID-19. Overall study context: Collection of acute and convalescent COVID-19 samples took place in the United States, Italy and Spain. Nucleic acid was either cDNA or gDNA, and it came from T cells, B-cell-depleted T cells, or PBMCs.

What was sequenced was peripheral blood. The clonotype originates from a human donor in a cohort sampled during active COVID-19.

In nucleotides, the CDR3 is TGCGCCAGCAGCCAGACTAGCGGCCCGCCGAAAGAGCAGTTCTTC. Amino acid sequence: CASSQTSGPPKEQFF. The chain is built from TRBV4-1 and TRBJ2-1, with 9 bases lining up with TRBD2. The CDR3 consists of 15 residues. V lost 3 bases, J lost 10 bases, and 10 bases stayed unmatched. The germline V gene encodes CDR1 MGHRA and CDR2 YSYEKL.